Below, one TCR beta chain is given with its context. The CDR3 runs to 14 residues. CDR1 and CDR2 (germline): MDHEN, SYDVKM. Losses at the gene ends were 3 bases for V and 1 base for J; bases not matched to a gene: 0. This sample is drawn from a study of blood T cell repertoires in COVID-19. Across the study: Whether acute or convalescent, the COVID-19 samples came from the United States, Italy and Spain. T cells, B-cell-depleted T cells, or PBMCs provided the cDNA or gDNA that served as material.

Authors' methods: Nucleated cell number was recorded as an estimate derived from reference gene primer amplification. Produced via immunoSEQ multiplex PCR; TCRdb's table is partial and in-frame only. The V and J calls and the clone size are those of that table, but D and trimming were determined from the DNA. The sample yields approximately 66,000 clones, more than 60% seen once. The chain links TRBV28 to TRBJ2-4; 7 nucleotides agree with TRBD2. What was sequenced was peripheral blood. The TCR sequence derives from a man between 60 and 70 years old with acute or convalescent COVID-19. CDR3: CASSFGGAKNIQYF. The DNA of the CDR3 is TGTGCCAGCAGTTTCGGGGGGGCCAAAAACATTCAGTACTTC.